This note documents a single T cell receptor beta chain sequence. This CDR3 has 17 amino acids. CDR1 is MGHRA, CDR2 YSYEKL, per germline. The V end was cut by 0 bases, the J end by 8 bases, with 17 bases between. This specimen belongs to a study of blood T cells in healthy people across ages. The use of a sample-barcoded 5' primer and a J-beta primer mix characterized a second PCR of 7 to 11 cycles. TCRdb reprocessed the 5' RACE reads with MiXCR, giving one entry per CDR3 protein. Of roughly 1,500,000 distinct CDR3 sequences in the sample, 42% were seen once. The sample taken for sequencing was blood. The sequence was collected from a woman aged 18-30 years in good health. The V and J genes are TRBV4-1 and TRBJ1-6, with D perhaps matching TRBD1 (6 bases). The chain's CDR3 is CASSQDRGGILYSPLHF. The CDR3 DNA sequence: TGCGCCAGCAGCCAAGACAGGGGAGGGATTCTCTATTCACCCCTCCACTTT.